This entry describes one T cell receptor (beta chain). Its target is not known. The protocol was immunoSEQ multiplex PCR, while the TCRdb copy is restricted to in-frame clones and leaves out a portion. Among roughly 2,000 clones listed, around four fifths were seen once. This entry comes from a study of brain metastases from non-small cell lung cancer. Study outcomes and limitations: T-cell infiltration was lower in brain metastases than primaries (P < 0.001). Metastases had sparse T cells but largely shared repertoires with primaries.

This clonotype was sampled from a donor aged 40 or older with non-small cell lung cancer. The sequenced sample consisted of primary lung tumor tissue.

The CDR3 spells CASSLYPGLNTEAFF. In DNA, the CDR3 is TGTGCCAGCAGTTTATATCCAGGGTTGAACACTGAAGCTTTCTTT. The V gene is TRBV27, the J gene TRBJ1-1; possible D gene TRBD1, 5 bases. This CDR3 spans 15 amino acids. Trimming removed 1 base at V and 0 bases at J, with 9 bases between. CDR1 is MNHEY, CDR2 SMNVEV, per germline (reference sequence).